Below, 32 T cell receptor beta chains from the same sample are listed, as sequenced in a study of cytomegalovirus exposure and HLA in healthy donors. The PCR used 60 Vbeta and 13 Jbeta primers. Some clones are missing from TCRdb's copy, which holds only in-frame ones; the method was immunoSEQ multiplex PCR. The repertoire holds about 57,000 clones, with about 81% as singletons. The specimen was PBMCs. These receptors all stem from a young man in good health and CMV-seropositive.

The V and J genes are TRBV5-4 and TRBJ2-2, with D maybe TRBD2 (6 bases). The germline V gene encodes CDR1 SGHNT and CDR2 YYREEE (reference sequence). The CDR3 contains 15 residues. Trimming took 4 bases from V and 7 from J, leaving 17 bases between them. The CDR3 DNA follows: TGTGCCAGCAGCCCGGGGACGCCGGGGGACGGGGAGCTGTTTTTT. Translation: CASSPGTPGDGELFF.

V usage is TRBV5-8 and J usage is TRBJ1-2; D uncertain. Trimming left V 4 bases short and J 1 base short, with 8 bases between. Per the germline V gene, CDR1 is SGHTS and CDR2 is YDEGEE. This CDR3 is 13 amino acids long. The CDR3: CASSRGVNYGYTF. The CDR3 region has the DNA TGTGCCAGCAGCCGCGGAGTTAACTATGGCTACACCTTC.

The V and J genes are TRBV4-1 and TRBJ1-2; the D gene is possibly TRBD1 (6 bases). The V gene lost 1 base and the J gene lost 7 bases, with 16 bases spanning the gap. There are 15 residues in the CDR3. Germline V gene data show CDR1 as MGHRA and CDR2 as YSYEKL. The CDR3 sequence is CASSQGLQGTFGYTF. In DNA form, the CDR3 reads TGCGCCAGCAGCCAAGGGCTACAGGGTACCTTTGGCTACACCTTC.

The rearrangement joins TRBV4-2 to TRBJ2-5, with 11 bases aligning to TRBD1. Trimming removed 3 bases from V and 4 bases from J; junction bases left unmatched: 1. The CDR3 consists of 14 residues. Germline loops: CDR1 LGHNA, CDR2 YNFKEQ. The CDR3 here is CASSQDRGRETQYF. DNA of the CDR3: TGTGCCAGCAGCCAGGACAGGGGGCGAGAGACCCAGTACTTC.

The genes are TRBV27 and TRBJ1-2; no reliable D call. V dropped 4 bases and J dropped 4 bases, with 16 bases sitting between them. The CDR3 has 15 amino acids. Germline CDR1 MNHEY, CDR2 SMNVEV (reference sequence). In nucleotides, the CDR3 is TGTGCCAGCAGTTCCCTTGGCGCCGGGATCTATGGCTACACCTTC. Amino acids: CASSSLGAGIYGYTF.

For the CDR3, the DNA is TGTGCCACCAGCAGAGATACGGCGGGGTACACTGAAGCTTTCTTT. It encodes CATSRDTAGYTEAFF. The V call is TRBV15, the J call TRBJ1-1; D remains ambiguous. Germline loops: CDR1 LNHNV, CDR2 YYDKDF (reference sequence). This CDR3 has 15 amino acids. The V end was cut by 0 bases, the J end by 3 bases, with 11 bases between.

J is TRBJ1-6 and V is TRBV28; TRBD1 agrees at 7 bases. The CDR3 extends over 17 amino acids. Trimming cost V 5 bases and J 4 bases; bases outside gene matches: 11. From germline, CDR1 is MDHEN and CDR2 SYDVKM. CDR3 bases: TGTGCCAGCAGTCTGCCGGGTGGGGGACAGTATAATTCACCCCTCCACTTT. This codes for CASSLPGGGQYNSPLHF.

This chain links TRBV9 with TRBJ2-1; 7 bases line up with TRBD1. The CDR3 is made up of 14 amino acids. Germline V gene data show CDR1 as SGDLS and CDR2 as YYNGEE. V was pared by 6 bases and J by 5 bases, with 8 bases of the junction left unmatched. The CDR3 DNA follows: TGTGCCAGCAATTCAGGACAGGTAAACAATGAGCAGTTCTTC. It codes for CASNSGQVNNEQFF.

This chain's CDR3 is CASRLNRDPGSPLHF. The CDR3 nucleotides are TGTGCCAGCAGGCTAAACAGGGACCCAGGGTCACCCCTCCACTTT. This chain joins TRBV5-4 and TRBJ1-6; D might be TRBD1 (6 bases). Trimming shortened V by 5 bases and J by 10 bases, and 19 bases separated the two germline ends. The germline V gene has CDR1 SGHNT and CDR2 YYREEE (reference sequence). There are 15 residues in the CDR3.

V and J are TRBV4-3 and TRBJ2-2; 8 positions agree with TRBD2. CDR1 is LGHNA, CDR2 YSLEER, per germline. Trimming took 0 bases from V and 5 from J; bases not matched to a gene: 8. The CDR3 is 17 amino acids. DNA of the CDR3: TGCGCCAGCAGCCAAGACCCGACCCCGGGGGGGACCGGGGAGCTGTTTTTT. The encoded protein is CASSQDPTPGGTGELFF.

The CDR3 reads CASSRTGDLYNEQFF. In nucleotides, the CDR3 is TGTGCCAGCAGCCGCACGGGGGACCTCTACAATGAGCAGTTCTTC. The chain has TRBV7-3 and TRBJ2-1; D perhaps matches TRBD2 (6 bases). The V end lost 5 bases, the J end lost 3 bases, and 14 bases lay between the germline ends. The CDR3 contains 15 residues. Germline V CDR1 and CDR2: SGHTA, FQGTGA. The whole variable domain, remainder taken from reference TRBV7-3 and TRBJ2-1, is GAGVSQTPSNKVTEKGKYVELRCDPISGHTALYWYRQSLGQGPEFLIYFQGTGAADDSGLPNDRFFAVRPEGSVSTLKIQRTERGDSAVYLCASSRTGDLYNEQFFGPGTRLTVL.

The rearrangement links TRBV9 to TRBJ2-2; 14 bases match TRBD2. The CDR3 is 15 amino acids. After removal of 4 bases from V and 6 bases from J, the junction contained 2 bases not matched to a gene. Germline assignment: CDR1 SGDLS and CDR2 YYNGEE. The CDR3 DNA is TGTGCCAGCAGCCAGACTAGCGGGGGGGCCGGGGAGCTGTTTTTT. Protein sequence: CASSQTSGGAGELFF.

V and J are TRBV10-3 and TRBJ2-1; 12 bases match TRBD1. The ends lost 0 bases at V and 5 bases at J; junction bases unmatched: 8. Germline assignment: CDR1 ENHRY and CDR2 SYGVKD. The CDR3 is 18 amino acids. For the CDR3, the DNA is TGTGCCATCAGTGAGTCGGGGACAGGGGGCGCGATGAACAATGAGCAGTTCTTC. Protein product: CAISESGTGGAMNNEQFF.

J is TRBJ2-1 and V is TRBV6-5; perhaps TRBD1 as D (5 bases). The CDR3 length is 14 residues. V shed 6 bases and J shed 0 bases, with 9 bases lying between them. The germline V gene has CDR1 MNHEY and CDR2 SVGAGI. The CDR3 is CASRTDSSYNEQFF. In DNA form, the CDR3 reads TGTGCCAGCAGAACCGACAGCTCCTACAATGAGCAGTTCTTC.

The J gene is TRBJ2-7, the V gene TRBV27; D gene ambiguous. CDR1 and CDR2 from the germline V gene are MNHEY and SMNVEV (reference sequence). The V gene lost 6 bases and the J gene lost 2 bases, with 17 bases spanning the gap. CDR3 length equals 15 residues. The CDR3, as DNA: TGTGCCAGCAGCCATTCTCGAGATTCCACCTACGAGCAGTACTTC. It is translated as CASSHSRDSTYEQYF.

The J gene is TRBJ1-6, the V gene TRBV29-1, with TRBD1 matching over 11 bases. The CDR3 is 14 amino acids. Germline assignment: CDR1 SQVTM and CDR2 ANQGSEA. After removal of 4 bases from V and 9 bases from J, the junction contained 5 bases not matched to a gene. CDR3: CSVAPGTGGSPLHF. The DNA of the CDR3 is TGCAGCGTTGCTCCCGGGACAGGGGGTTCACCCCTCCACTTT.

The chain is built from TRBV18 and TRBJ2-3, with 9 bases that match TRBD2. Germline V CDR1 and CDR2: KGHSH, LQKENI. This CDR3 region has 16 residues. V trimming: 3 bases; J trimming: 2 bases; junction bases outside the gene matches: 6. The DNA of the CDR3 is TGTGCCAGCTCACCGTTGGCGGGGGGGCTCACAGATACGCAGTATTTT. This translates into CASSPLAGGLTDTQYF.

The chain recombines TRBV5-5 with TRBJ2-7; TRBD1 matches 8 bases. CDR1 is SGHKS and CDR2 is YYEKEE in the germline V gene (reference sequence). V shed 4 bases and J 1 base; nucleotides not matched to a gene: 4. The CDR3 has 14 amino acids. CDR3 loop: CASSAGGASYEQYF. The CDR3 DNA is TGTGCCAGCAGCGCAGGGGGCGCATCCTACGAGCAGTACTTC.

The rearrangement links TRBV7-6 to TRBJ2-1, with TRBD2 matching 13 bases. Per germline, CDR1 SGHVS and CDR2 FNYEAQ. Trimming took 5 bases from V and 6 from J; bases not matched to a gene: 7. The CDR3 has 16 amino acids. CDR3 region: CASSPLAGGPFNEQFF. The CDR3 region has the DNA TGTGCCAGCAGCCCACTAGCGGGGGGGCCATTCAATGAGCAGTTCTTC.

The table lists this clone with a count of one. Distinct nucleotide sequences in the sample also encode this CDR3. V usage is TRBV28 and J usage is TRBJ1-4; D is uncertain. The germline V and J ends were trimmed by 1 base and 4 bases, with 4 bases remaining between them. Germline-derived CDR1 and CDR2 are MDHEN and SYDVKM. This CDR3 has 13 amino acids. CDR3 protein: CASSLSGNEKLFF. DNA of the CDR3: TGTGCCAGCAGTTTATCGGGTAATGAAAAACTGTTTTTT.

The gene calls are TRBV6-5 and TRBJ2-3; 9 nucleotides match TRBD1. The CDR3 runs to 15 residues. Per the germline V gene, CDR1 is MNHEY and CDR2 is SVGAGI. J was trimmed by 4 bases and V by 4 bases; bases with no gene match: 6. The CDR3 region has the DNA TGTGCCAGCAGTTCCGCCGGGACAGGGCCAGATACGCAGTATTTT. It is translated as CASSSAGTGPDTQYF.

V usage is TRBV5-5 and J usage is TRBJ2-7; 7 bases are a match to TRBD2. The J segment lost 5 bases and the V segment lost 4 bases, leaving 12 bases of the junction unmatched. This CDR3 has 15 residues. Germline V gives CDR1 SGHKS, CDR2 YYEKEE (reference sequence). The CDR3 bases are TGTGCCAGCAGCACCGGAGTTACGGGGGGTAACGAGCAGTACTTC. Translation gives CASSTGVTGGNEQYF.

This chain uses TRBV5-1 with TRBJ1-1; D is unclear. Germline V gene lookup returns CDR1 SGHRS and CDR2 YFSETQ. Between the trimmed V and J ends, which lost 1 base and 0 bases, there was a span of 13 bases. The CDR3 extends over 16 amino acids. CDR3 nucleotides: TGCGCCAGCAGCTTGACGGTCGGTTTAATGAACACTGAAGCTTTCTTT. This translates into CASSLTVGLMNTEAFF.

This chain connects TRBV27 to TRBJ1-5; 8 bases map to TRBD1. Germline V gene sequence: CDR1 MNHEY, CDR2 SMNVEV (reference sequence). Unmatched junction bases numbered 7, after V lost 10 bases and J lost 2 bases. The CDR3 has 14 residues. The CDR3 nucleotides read TGTGCCACCACGGACAGGGCTGGCAATCAGCCCCAGCATTTT. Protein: CATTDRAGNQPQHF.

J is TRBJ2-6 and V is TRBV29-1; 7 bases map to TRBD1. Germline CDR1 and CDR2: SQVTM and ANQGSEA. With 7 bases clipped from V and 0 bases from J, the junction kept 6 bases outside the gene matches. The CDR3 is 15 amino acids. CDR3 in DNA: TGCAGCGCTAGACAGGGATCCTCTGGGGCCAACGTCCTGACTTTC. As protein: CSARQGSSGANVLTF.

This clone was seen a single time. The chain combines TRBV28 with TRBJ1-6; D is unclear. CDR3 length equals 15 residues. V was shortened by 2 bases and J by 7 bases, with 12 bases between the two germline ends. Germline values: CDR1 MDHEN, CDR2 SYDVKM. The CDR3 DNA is TGTGCCAGCAGTTTAAGGCGGGTCTGGAATTCACCCCTCCACTTT. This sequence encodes CASSLRRVWNSPLHF.

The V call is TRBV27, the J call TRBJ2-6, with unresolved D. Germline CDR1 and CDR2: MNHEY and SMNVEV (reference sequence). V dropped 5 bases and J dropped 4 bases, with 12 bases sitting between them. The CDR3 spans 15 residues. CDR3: CASSREKSGANVLTF. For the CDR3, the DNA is TGTGCCAGCAGTAGAGAGAAATCAGGGGCCAACGTCCTGACTTTC.

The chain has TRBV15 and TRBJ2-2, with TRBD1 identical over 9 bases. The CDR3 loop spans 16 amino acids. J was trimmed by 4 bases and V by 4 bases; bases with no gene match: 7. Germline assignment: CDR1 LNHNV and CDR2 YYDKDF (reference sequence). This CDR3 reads CATSNPGQGVTGELFF. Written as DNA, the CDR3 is TGTGCCACCAGCAACCCGGGACAGGGTGTCACCGGGGAGCTGTTTTTT.

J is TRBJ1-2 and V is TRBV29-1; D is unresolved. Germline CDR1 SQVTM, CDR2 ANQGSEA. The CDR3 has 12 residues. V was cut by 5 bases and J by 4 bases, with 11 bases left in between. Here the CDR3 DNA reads TGCAGCGTTCCGGAGGCCGGCTATGGCTACACCTTC. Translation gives CSVPEAGYGYTF. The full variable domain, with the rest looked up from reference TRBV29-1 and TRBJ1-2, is SAVISQKPSRDICQRGTSLTIQCQVDSQVTMMFWYRQQPGQSLTLIATANQGSEATYESGFVIDKFPISRPNLTFSTLTVSNMSPEDSSIYLCSVPEAGYGYTFGSGTRLTVV.

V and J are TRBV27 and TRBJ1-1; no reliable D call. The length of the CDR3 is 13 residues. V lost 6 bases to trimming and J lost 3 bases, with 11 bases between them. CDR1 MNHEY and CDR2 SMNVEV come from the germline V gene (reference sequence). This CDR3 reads CASRNGGYTEAFF. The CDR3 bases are TGTGCCAGCAGAAACGGAGGTTACACTGAAGCTTTCTTT.

CDR3 residues: CASSFGFQETQYF. DNA of the CDR3: TGTGCCAGCAGTTTCGGGTTTCAAGAGACCCAGTACTTC. The V call is TRBV27, the J call TRBJ2-5; D ambiguous. The ends were cut back, 3 bases at V and 2 bases at J, with 7 bases in the middle. The germline V gene has CDR1 MNHEY and CDR2 SMNVEV (reference sequence). There are 13 residues in the CDR3.

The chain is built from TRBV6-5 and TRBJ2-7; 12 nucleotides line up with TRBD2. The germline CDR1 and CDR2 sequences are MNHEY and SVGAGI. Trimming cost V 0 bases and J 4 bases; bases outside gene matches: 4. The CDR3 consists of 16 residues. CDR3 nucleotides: TGTGCCAGCAGTTACTCCCCCACTAGCGGGGGGTACGAGCAGTACTTC. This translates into CASSYSPTSGGYEQYF.